The 17 T cell receptor beta chains below were found in one sample sequenced in a study of beta chain features in type 1 diabetes. Study-level results: Shorter TCRB CDR3s, moderately but significantly so, were found in Type 1 diabetes patients in all four CD4+ subsets.

These receptors are not linked to any known antigen. What was sequenced were expressed TCRB transcripts, since all of the isolated RNA had been reverse transcribed. Profiled with immunoSEQ multiplex PCR; TCRdb holds only in-frame clones, not every one. The table lists more than 150,000 clones, 8.5% to 10% of them singletons, with 0.65% to 0.9% in the top ten. The sample was central memory CD4+ T cells from blood. Receptor source: a woman younger than 45 with type 1 diabetes.

As regards this clone: Distinct nucleotide sequences in the sample also encode this CDR3. DNA of the CDR3: TGTGCCAGCAGCTCGGGACTAGCCTACAATGAGCAGTTCTTC. Translated: CASSSGLAYNEQFF. V usage is TRBV11-2 and J usage is TRBJ2-1; 8 bases line up with TRBD2. V lost 4 bases, J lost 2 bases, and 1 base stayed unmatched. The CDR3 consists of 14 residues. The germline CDR1 and CDR2 sequences are SGHAT and FQNNGV.

The chain links TRBV30 to TRBJ1-2; no definite D call. The germline gives CDR1 GTSNPN, CDR2 SVGIG (reference sequence). This CDR3 contains 13 residues. Between the trimmed V and J ends, which lost 7 bases and 7 bases, there was a span of 19 bases. The CDR3 loop reads CASFAVFNGGYTF. The CDR3 DNA reads as TGTGCCTCCTTCGCGGTTTTTAACGGTGGCTACACCTTC.

The CDR3: CASSFGTADTGELFF. For the CDR3, the DNA is TGCGCCAGCAGCTTCGGGACAGCGGACACCGGGGAGCTGTTTTTT. This chain uses TRBV5-1 with TRBJ2-2; 7 bases are shared with TRBD1. Germline V gene lookup returns CDR1 SGHRS and CDR2 YFSETQ. CDR3 length: 15 residues. V dropped 2 bases and J dropped 3; count of bases not matched to a gene: 4.

The chain recombines TRBV28 with TRBJ2-7, with a tentative D call TRBD1 (6 bases). Trimming removed 7 bases from V and 1 base from J, with 11 bases in between. This CDR3 has 13 residues. CDR1 and CDR2 from the germline V gene are MDHEN and SYDVKM. CDR3 sequence reads: CASIQGNSYEQYF. Here the CDR3 DNA reads TGTGCCAGCATACAGGGTAATTCCTACGAGCAGTACTTC.

This sequence joins TRBV6-1 and TRBJ2-5; tentatively, D is TRBD1 (6 bases). The CDR3 totals 14 residues. Trimming cost V 6 bases and J 6 bases, with 17 bases left between them. Germline lookup yields CDR1 MNHNS and CDR2 SASEGT. In nucleotides, the CDR3 is TGTGCCAGCAGGGGGGCGAGTTTGAGCAAGACCCAGTACTTC. It yields the protein CASRGASLSKTQYF.

A few counts support this clone. The chain employs TRBV7-9 and TRBJ1-2; D perhaps matches TRBD1 (5 bases). Germline V lookup: CDR1 SEHNR, CDR2 FQNEAQ (reference sequence). Between the trimmed V and J ends, which lost 3 bases and 7 bases, there was a span of 12 bases. The CDR3 length is 13 residues. CDR3 sequence: CASSFRGEVGYTF. DNA of the CDR3: TGTGCCAGCAGCTTCCGGGGGGAAGTTGGCTACACCTTC.

This chain joins TRBV6-5 and TRBJ1-1; 8 bases fit TRBD1. This CDR3 is built from 13 residues. V lost 6 bases to trimming and J lost 8 bases; unmatched junction nucleotides: 8. CDR1 is MNHEY and CDR2 is SVGAGI in the germline V gene. The CDR3 spells CASSPGQGGEAFF. The CDR3 DNA sequence: TGTGCCAGCAGCCCCGGACAGGGTGGAGAAGCTTTCTTT.

The rearrangement links TRBV29-1 to TRBJ2-2; D unclear. The germline V and J ends were trimmed by 5 bases and 1 base, with 11 bases remaining between them. This CDR3 spans 14 amino acids. Germline V CDR1 and CDR2: SQVTM, ANQGSEA. The CDR3 DNA sequence: TGCAGCGTTTTGGGCCAGGTGAACACCGGGGAGCTGTTTTTT. Translated, it gives CSVLGQVNTGELFF.

V and J are TRBV4-2 and TRBJ2-7, with 8 positions matching TRBD2. In germline, CDR1 is LGHNA, CDR2 YNFKEQ. This CDR3 has 16 residues. The junction had 11 bases not matched to a gene; V was cut back by 0 bases and J by 7 bases. The CDR3 loop is CASSQEVKSGSREQYF. CDR3 DNA sequence: TGTGCCAGCAGCCAAGAGGTGAAAAGCGGGAGCAGGGAGCAGTACTTC.

The V call is TRBV10-3, the J call TRBJ2-7; TRBD2 might be the D (7 bases). Germline V gene sequence: CDR1 ENHRY, CDR2 SYGVKD. V was trimmed by 8 bases and J by 5 bases, leaving 19 bases between them. The length of the CDR3 is 14 residues. The CDR3, as DNA: TGTGCCATCCAAAGGGGGGAGGGCCTCCACGAGCAGTACTTC. It encodes CAIQRGEGLHEQYF.

This clone was seen a handful of times. The chain is built from TRBV15 and TRBJ1-5; D is ambiguous. Trimming took 6 bases from V and 4 from J, leaving 16 bases between them. Germline V lookup: CDR1 LNHNV, CDR2 YYDKDF (reference sequence). The CDR3 is made up of 15 amino acids. DNA for the CDR3: TGTGCCACCAGTACAAGCCCGGCGGGAAATCAGCCCCAGCATTTT. It codes for CATSTSPAGNQPQHF.

The chain has TRBV5-1 and TRBJ1-5, with D maybe TRBD1 (6 bases). This CDR3 contains 15 residues. Germline V gene lookup returns CDR1 SGHRS and CDR2 YFSETQ. V dropped 0 bases and J dropped 6 bases, with 13 bases sitting between them. The CDR3 coding sequence is TGCGCCAGCAGCTTGGTTGGGGGCGAGAGTCAGCCCCAGCATTTT. Translating it yields CASSLVGGESQPQHF.

There are a few counts of this clone. This chain joins TRBV11-2 and TRBJ2-1; possible D gene TRBD2, 6 bases. CDR1 and CDR2 from the germline V gene are SGHAT and FQNNGV. Trimming took 3 bases from V and 0 from J, leaving 12 bases between them. The CDR3 contains 16 residues. In DNA form, the CDR3 reads TGTGCCAGCAGCTTGAATAGCGGTACCTCCTACAATGAGCAGTTCTTC. Its translation: CASSLNSGTSYNEQFF.

This clone turned up a few times. This chain links TRBV5-1 with TRBJ2-1; tentative D call: TRBD2 (5 bases). The CDR3 is 14 residues long. The germline V and J ends were trimmed by 0 bases and 3 bases, with 7 bases remaining between them. Germline CDR1 SGHRS, CDR2 YFSETQ. CDR3 bases: TGCGCCAGCAGCTTGGCCGGGGTCTACAATGAGCAGTTCTTC. Protein product: CASSLAGVYNEQFF.

This chain connects TRBV4-2 to TRBJ2-3, with D perhaps TRBD2 (6 bases). The CDR3 loop spans 14 amino acids. V gave up 3 bases and J gave up 10 bases, with 17 bases separating them. CDR1 is LGHNA and CDR2 is YNFKEQ in the germline V gene. The CDR3 DNA reads as TGTGCCAGCAGCCAGTCCTACGGGGGTGATCCGCAGTATTTT. It translates to CASSQSYGGDPQYF.

In this sample, this clone turned up a few times. The rearrangement uses TRBV18 and TRBJ1-1; D unclear. Germline assignment: CDR1 KGHSH and CDR2 LQKENI. V was shortened by 3 bases and J by 1 base, with 3 bases between the two germline ends. The CDR3 extends over 12 amino acids. The CDR3 here is CASSPQNTEAFF. CDR3 in DNA: TGTGCCAGCTCACCCCAGAACACTGAAGCTTTCTTT. Looking up the rest from reference TRBV18 and TRBJ1-1 gives the full variable domain: NAGVMQNPRHLVRRRGQEARLRCSPMKGHSHVYWYRQLPEEGLKFMVYLQKENIIDESGMPKERFSAEFPKEGPSILRIQQVVRGDSAAYFCASSPQNTEAFFGQGTRLTVV.

This clone was picked up a small number of times. The rearrangement uses TRBV7-6 and TRBJ2-5; 9 nucleotides align to TRBD1. V gave up 5 bases and J gave up 8 bases; unmatched junction bases: 9. This CDR3 comprises 14 residues. Germline CDR1 and CDR2: SGHVS and FNYEAQ. CDR3 region: CASSPQGAPVTQYF. As DNA, the CDR3 is TGTGCCAGCAGCCCACAGGGGGCTCCCGTCACCCAGTACTTC.